Sequencing of this T cell receptor (beta chain) was carried out in a study of cytomegalovirus exposure and HLA in healthy donors. The study's findings and limits: Data from an earlier analysis indicated that most TCR beta V segments were productive either about 87% or about 30% of the time.

The donors (healthy individuals) were bone marrow donors. Donors likely had unrecorded immune exposures despite being nominally healthy when sampled. About this clone: As yet, its antigen is unknown.

13 Jbeta primers and 60 Vbeta primers were used for the PCR. Clones were read by immunoSEQ multiplex PCR, and TCRdb kept only the in-frame ones, dropping some. The data show fewer than 200,000 clones, with around 79% seen just once and roughly 0.76% held by the top ten. The CDR3 runs 13 residues. V lost 6 bases to trimming and J lost 3 bases, with 9 bases between them. CDR1 and CDR2 from the germline V gene are MNHNS and SASEGT. This receptor was obtained from a woman aged 40 to 50 in good health and CMV-seronegative. The chain joins TRBV6-1 to TRBJ2-1; D remains unclear. The source material was PBMCs. The CDR3 DNA reads as TGTGCCAGCAGCCCAACTGACTACAATGAGCAGTTCTTC. Its translation is CASSPTDYNEQFF.